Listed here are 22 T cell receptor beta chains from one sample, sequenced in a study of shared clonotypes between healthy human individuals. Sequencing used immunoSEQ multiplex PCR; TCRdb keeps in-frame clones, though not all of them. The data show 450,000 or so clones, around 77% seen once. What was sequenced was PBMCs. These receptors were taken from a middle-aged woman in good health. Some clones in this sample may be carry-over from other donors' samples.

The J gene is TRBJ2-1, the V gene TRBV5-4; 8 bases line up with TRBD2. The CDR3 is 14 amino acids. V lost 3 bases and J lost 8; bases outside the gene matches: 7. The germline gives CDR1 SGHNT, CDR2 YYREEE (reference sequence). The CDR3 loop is CASSSRTSSDEQFF. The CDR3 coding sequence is TGTGCCAGCAGCTCCCGGACTAGCTCCGATGAGCAGTTCTTC. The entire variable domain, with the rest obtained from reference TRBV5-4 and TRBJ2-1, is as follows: ETGVTQSPTHLIKTRGQQVTLRCSSQSGHNTVSWYQQALGQGPQFIFQYYREEENGRGNFPPRFSGLQFPNYSSELNVNALELDDSALYLCASSSRTSSDEQFFGPGTRLTVL.

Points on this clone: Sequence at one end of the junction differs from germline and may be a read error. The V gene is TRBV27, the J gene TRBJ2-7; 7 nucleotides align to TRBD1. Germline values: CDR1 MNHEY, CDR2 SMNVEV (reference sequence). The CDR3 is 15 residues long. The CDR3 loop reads CAGSPGTAISYEQYF. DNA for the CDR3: TGTGCCGGCAGTCCCGGGACAGCCATCTCCTACGAGCAGTACTTC.

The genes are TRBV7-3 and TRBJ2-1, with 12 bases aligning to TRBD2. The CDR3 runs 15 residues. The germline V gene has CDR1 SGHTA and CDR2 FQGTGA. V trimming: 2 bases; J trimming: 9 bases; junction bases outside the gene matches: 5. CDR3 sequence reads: CASSLGTSGLVEQFF. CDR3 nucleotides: TGTGCCAGCAGCTTAGGGACTAGCGGGTTGGTTGAGCAGTTCTTC.

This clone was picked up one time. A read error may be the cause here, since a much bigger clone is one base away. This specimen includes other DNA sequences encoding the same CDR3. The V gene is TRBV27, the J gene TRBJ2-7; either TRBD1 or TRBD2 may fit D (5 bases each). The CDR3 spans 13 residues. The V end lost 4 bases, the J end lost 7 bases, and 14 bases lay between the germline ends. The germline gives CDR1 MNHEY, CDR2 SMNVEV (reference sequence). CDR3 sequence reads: CASSSGDVGEQYF. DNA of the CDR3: TGTGCCAGCAGTTCCGGGGACGTGGGGGAGCAGTACTTC.

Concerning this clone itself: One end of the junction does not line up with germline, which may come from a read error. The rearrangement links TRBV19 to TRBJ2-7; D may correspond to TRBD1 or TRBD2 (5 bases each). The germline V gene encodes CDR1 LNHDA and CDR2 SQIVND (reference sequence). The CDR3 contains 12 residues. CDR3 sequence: CDPGTPAYEQYF. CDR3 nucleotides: TGCGATCCCGGGACGCCAGCCTACGAGCAGTACTTC.

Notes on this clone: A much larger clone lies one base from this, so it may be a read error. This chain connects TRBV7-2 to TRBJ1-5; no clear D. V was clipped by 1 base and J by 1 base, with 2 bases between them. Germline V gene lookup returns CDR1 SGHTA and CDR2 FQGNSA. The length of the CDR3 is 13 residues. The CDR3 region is CASSLESNQPQHF. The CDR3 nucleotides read TGTGCCAGCAGCTTAGAAAGCAATCAGCCCCAGCATTTT.

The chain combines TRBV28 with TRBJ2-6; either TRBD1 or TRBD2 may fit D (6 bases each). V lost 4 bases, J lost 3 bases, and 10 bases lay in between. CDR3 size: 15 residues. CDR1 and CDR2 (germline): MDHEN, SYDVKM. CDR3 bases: TGTGCCAGCAGTTCGGGGGCAGATGGGGCCAACGTCCTGACTTTC. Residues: CASSSGADGANVLTF.

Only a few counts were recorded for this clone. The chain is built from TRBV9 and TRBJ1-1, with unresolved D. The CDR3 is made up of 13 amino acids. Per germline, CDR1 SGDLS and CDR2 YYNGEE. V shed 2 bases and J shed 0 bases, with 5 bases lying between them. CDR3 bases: TGTGCCAGCAGCGTGTCGGTGAACACTGAAGCTTTCTTT. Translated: CASSVSVNTEAFF.

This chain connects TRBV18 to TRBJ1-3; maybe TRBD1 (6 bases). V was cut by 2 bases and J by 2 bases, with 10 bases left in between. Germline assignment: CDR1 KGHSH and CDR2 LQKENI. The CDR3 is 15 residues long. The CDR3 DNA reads TGTGCCAGCTCACCATCGAGGGGGGCTGGAAACACCATATATTTT. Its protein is CASSPSRGAGNTIYF.

CDR3 loop: CASTRDRVGVGYGYTF. Here the CDR3 DNA reads TGTGCCAGCACCCGGGACAGGGTAGGGGTGGGCTATGGCTACACCTTC. The rearrangement links TRBV2 to TRBJ1-2; 9 bases are shared with TRBD1. Per germline, CDR1 SNHLY and CDR2 FYNNEI. Losses at the gene ends were 7 bases for V and 4 bases for J; bases not matched to a gene: 13. The CDR3 runs 16 residues.

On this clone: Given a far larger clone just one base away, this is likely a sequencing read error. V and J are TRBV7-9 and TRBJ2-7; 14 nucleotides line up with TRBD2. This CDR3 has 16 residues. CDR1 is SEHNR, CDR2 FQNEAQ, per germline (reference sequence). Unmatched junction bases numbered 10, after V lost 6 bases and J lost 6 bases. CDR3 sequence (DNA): TGTGCCAGCAGTCGTCCCGGGACTAGCGGGAGTGCCGAGCAGTACTTC. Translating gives CASSRPGTSGSAEQYF.

The CDR3 nucleotides read TGTGCCACCAGCAGCCCGGGACAGGGTTCGGGCTATGGCTACACCTTC. Translating it yields CATSSPGQGSGYGYTF. The V and J genes are TRBV15 and TRBJ1-2; 9 positions agree with TRBD1. The J segment lost 4 bases and the V segment lost 3 bases, leaving 9 bases of the junction unmatched. CDR3 size: 16 residues. Germline-derived CDR1 and CDR2 are LNHNV and YYDKDF (reference sequence).

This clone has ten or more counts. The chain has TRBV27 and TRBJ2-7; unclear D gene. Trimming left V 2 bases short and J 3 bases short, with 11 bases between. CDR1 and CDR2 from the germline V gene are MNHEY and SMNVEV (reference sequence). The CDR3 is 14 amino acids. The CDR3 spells CASSLNGVNYEQYF. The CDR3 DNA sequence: TGTGCCAGCAGTTTAAACGGAGTTAACTACGAGCAGTACTTC.

The DNA for the CDR3 is TGTGCCAGCTTTGAGCTACAAGAGACCCAGTACTTC. It codes for CASFELQETQYF. J is TRBJ2-5 and V is TRBV7-3; D not resolved. CDR3 length: 12 residues. Germline lookup yields CDR1 SGHTA and CDR2 FQGTGA. Trimming shortened V by 8 bases and J by 2 bases, and 9 bases separated the two germline ends.

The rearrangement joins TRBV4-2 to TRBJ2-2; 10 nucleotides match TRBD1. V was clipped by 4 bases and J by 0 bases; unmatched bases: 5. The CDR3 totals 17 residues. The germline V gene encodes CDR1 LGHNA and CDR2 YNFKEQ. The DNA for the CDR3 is TGTGCCAGCAGCCCGGACAGGGGGGCCTCGAACACCGGGGAGCTGTTTTTT. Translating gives CASSPDRGASNTGELFF.

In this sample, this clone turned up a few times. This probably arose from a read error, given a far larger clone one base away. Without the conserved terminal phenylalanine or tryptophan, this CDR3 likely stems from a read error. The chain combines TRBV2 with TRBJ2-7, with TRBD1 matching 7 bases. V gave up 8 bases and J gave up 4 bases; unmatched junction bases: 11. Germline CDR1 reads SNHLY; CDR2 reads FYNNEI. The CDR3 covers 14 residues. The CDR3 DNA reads TGTGCCAGCGCCCTCTACAGGGGCCAATACGAGCAGTACCTC. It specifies CASALYRGQYEQYL.

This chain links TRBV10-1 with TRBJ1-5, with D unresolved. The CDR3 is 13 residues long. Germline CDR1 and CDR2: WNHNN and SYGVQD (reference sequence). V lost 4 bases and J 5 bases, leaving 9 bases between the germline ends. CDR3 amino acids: CASSVDGDQPQHF. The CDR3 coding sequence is TGCGCCAGCAGTGTGGACGGTGATCAGCCCCAGCATTTT.

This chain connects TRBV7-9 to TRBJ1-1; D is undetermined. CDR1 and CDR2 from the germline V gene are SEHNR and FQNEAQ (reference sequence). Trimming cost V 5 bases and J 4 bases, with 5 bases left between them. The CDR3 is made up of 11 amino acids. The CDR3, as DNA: TGTGCCAGCAGCCCGACCACTGAAGCTTTCTTT. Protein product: CASSPTTEAFF.

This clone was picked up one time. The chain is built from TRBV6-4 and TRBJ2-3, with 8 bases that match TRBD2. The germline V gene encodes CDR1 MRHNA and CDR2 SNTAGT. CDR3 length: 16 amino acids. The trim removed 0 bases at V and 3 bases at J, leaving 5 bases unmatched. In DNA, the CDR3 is TGTGCCAGCAGTGACTCGAGGGCTAGCGGGACAGATACGCAGTATTTT. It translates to CASSDSRASGTDTQYF.

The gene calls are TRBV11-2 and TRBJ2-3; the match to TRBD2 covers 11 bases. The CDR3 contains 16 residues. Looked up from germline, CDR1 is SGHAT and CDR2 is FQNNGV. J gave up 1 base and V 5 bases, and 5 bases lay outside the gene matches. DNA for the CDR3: TGTGCCAGCAGCAACAGACTAGCGGGACGCACAGATACGCAGTATTTT. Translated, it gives CASSNRLAGRTDTQYF.

CDR3 residues: CASSPLAGGGNEQFF. CDR3 nucleotide sequence: TGTGCCAGCAGTCCGCTAGCGGGAGGCGGCAATGAGCAGTTCTTC. The rearrangement links TRBV28 to TRBJ2-1, with 11 nucleotides matching TRBD2. From germline, CDR1 is MDHEN and CDR2 SYDVKM. Trimming removed 5 bases from V and 6 bases from J; junction bases left unmatched: 6. The CDR3 loop spans 15 amino acids.

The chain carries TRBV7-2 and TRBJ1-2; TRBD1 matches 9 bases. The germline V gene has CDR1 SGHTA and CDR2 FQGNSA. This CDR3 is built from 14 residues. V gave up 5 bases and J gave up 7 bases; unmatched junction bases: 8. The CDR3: CASSTTGTGIGYTF. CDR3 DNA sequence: TGTGCCAGCAGCACCACCGGGACAGGGATTGGCTACACCTTC.